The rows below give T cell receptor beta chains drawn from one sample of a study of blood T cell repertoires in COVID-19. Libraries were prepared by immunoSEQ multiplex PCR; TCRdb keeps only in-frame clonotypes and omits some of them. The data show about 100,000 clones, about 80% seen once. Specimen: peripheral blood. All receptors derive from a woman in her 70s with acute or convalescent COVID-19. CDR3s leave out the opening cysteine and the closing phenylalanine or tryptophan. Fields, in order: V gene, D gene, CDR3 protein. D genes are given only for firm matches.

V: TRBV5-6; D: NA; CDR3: ASSLVIIGVDEQF
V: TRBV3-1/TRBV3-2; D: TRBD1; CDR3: ASSRQGVNNEQF
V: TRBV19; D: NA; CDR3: ASSTQGTAYNSPLH
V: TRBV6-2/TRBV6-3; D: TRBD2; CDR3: ASSYHGGGQETQY
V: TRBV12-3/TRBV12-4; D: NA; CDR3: ASSLGQNYGYT
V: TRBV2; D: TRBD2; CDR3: ASSGLAGGTGELF
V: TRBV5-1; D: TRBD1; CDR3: ASSLQSVTGSSPLH
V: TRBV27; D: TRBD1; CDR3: ASSWGQEGETQY
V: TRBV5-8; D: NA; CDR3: ASSQNRVALGGYT
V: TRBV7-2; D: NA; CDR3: ASSLVYDKRANYGYT
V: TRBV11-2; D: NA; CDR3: ASSLSSGEDEQY
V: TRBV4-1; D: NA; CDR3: ASSQDHPGGGVSKKLF
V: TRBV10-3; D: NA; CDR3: AIRKLTDMNTEAF
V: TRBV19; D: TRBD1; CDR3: ASKRQGASEAF
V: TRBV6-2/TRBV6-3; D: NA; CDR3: ASSYARVVEVWQPQH
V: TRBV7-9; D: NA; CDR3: ASSLEGGVANYGYT
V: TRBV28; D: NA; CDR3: ASSSGQYSNQPQH
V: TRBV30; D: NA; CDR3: AWSFEGGVSYNEQF